This TCR beta chain was captured in a study of cytomegalovirus exposure and HLA in healthy donors. V gave up 8 bases and J gave up 4 bases; unmatched junction bases: 11. The CDR3 loop spans 15 amino acids. Germline V gene sequence: CDR1 MNHNS, CDR2 SASEGT. It was with 60 Vbeta and 13 Jbeta primers that the PCR ran. The repertoire was sequenced with immunoSEQ multiplex PCR; TCRdb's copy has only in-frame clones and lacks some. Of about 160,000 clones listed, around nine tenths are singletons. The rearrangement links TRBV6-1 to TRBJ2-5; 9 bases are shared with TRBD2. This receptor was obtained from a woman between 18 and 30 years old in good health and CMV-seronegative. The sequencing sample was made of PBMCs. CDR3 loop: CASQRSSGGAETQYF. Written as DNA, the CDR3 is TGTGCCAGCCAGCGTAGTAGCGGGGGAGCAGAGACCCAGTACTTC.